The source of this T cell receptor beta chain is a study of blood T cell repertoires in acute mononucleosis (dated by TCRdb to the early 2020s). Background on the whole study: Acute-phase samples, representing the primary response, were taken within 2 weeks of symptom onset. In acute infection, YVL-BR-specific cells made up a mean of roughly 2% of blood CD8 T cells and GLC-BM-specific cells made up a mean of roughly 1.1%. The mean EBV load in blood was 3.5 to 4.5 log10 genome copies per million B cells during acute infection, compared with about 2.6 at convalescence.

Beyond this particular receptor, the publication reports: In TCR repertoire selection for BRLF1 (YVL-BR), TCRalpha CDR3 motifs had a dominant role, while TCRbeta had a minimal role. Low acute-to-convalescent clonotype overlap might partly reflect sampling error, because only a fraction of each donor's blood was analyzed. Only around 8.7% of unique acute clonotypes persisted into convalescence, yet these made up most of the response; new diverse de novo clonotypes seemingly replaced the rest. With just a few donors in the cohort, the group averages were based on very few individuals.

Total RNA from at least 9,000 sorted tetramer+ CD8 T cells was reverse transcribed into cDNA for TCR profiling. PCR with primers that anneal to V and J regions amplified CDR3 regions and added unique molecular identifiers to track templates. TCRalpha and TCRbeta chains were profiled using the immunoSEQ platform, including its sequencing and error-correction standards. The authors' pipeline ran thus. Clonal copy numbers were corrected for sequencing and PCR errors, and CDR3s were defined per IMGT conventions. Analysis was restricted to productive rearrangements and performed with immunoSEQ Analyzer versions 2.0 and 3.0, while gene-pairing frequencies underwent further processing in Microsoft Excel. V-J pairings were visualized as Circos plots, and CDR3 motifs were found with MEME plus a custom motifSearch program. The probability of generation of TCR sequences was calculated using the OLGA algorithm. A clonotype seen at both visits was called persistent, a clonotype seen only at the acute visit was called nonpersistent, and a clonotype seen only at convalescence was called de novo. A public TCR was defined as an amino acid clonotype used by more than one donor. Entries here come from immuneACCESS through TCRdb and include only in-frame sequences with V and J called. Some clones fail to appear in such tables; in the studies checked, an unresolved V gene covers under half of the shortfall, and the cause of the remainder is unknown. Clonal size and the V and J genes are those of that table, whereas D and trimming came from the DNA. The sample profile shows about 2,200 clones; around 29% of them were found once. The top ten hold roughly 46% of the sample.

A distance of 17 bases separates the germline ends of V and J, which lose 8 bases and 4 bases respectively. CDR1 and CDR2, per the germline V gene (reference sequence), are LNHDA and SQIVND. From the cysteine up to the phenylalanine, the CDR3 has a length of 14 residues. Only the CDR3 portion is preserved as DNA: 42 bases, with reading frame beginning at the first base. A remark on this clone: There are no base qualities to consult, and no much larger clone falls within one base.

The sample's time point, from its label and the paper: acute infectious mononucleosis, at clinical presentation within 2 weeks of symptom onset (visit 1). Over primary infection, the study followed CD8 T cell responses to two immunodominant EBV epitopes: BRLF1 109 (YVL-BR) and BMLF1 280 (GLC-BM). Primary EBV infection was indicated by a positive serum heterophile antibody test and EBV viral capsid antigen-specific IgM. As a first step, magnetic positive selection (MACS) was used to enrich total CD8 T cells from the PBMCs. Live CD3+ CD8+ tetramer+ cells were sorted on a FACSAria III to over 90% purity. A PE-conjugated tetramer loaded with the BRLF1 109-117 peptide was used to sort the cells. After tetramer sorting, TCR repertoires of EBV epitope-specific CD8 T cells were deep-sequenced directly ex vivo at acute infection and at convalescence. Donors were three people aged roughly 18 to 30 with clinical acute infectious mononucleosis and laboratory evidence of primary EBV infection. Heparinized peripheral blood was drawn at clinical presentation with mononucleosis symptoms and again about 6 months later. PBMCs were isolated by Ficoll-Paque density gradient centrifugation.

The rearrangement joined TRBV19 to TRBJ1-1; the D gene is perhaps TRBD1, on 6 matching bases. The TCR originated in a woman aged 18-29 years with infectious mononucleosis caused by EBV. The source was EBV YVL epitope tetramer+ CD8+ T cells sorted from PBMCs, collected during acute infectious mononucleosis. This specimen's cell subset or site label, per the study, means: CD8 T cells binding a tetramer with EBV BRLF1 109-117 peptide (YVL-BR). The CDR3 in this case is CASRHLGAGTEAFF. The base sequence is TGTGCCAGTCGCCACTTGGGGGCTGGCACTGAAGCTTTCTTT.